These T cell receptor beta chains were read from a single sample in a study of blood T cell repertoires in COVID-19. Using immunoSEQ multiplex PCR, the repertoire was profiled, and TCRdb retains in-frame clones only, with some absent. The table records a few hundred thousand clones, 87% of them present only once. The sequenced sample was peripheral blood. These receptor sequences come from a man aged 18 to 29 with active or convalescent COVID-19. CDR3s leave out the opening cysteine and the closing phenylalanine or tryptophan. Each record gives: V gene, CDR3 protein.

v_call: TRBV28; cdr3_aa: ASSFWIIRQGGGANVLT
v_call: TRBV7-3; cdr3_aa: ASSPNTRTGNTGELF
v_call: TRBV9; cdr3_aa: ASSGRTGGAMETQY
v_call: TRBV7-2; cdr3_aa: ASSRYGGGTSTDTQY
v_call: TRBV6-5; cdr3_aa: ASGGSSYEQY
v_call: TRBV27; cdr3_aa: ASSFIGVANEQF
v_call: TRBV10-3; cdr3_aa: AISEIGEVDTQY
v_call: TRBV5-5; cdr3_aa: ASSPGEMETQY
v_call: TRBV7-8; cdr3_aa: ASSPGVLAEMYQETQY
v_call: TRBV5-1; cdr3_aa: ASSGGTGSSKAEAF
v_call: TRBV27; cdr3_aa: ASSLLLGEQF
v_call: TRBV28; cdr3_aa: ASSSLRGGGASYEQY
v_call: TRBV4-1; cdr3_aa: ASSQIDLSGRNTGELF
v_call: TRBV9; cdr3_aa: ASSANRDYT
v_call: TRBV7-2; cdr3_aa: ASSLGSLAGARETQY
v_call: TRBV7-8; cdr3_aa: ASSLVVGANNSPLH
v_call: TRBV6-2/TRBV6-3; cdr3_aa: ASSAPGLAGGSYEQY
v_call: TRBV4-1; cdr3_aa: ASSPQGALDTEAF
v_call: TRBV30; cdr3_aa: AWSVRTTETQY
v_call: TRBV6-5; cdr3_aa: ASSYSGTGASNEQY
v_call: TRBV5-5; cdr3_aa: ASSRDTPGANVLT
v_call: TRBV4-3; cdr3_aa: ASSQDLSPDYGYT
v_call: TRBV4-1; cdr3_aa: ASSQDKNGVSTDTQY
v_call: TRBV5-8; cdr3_aa: ASSSRPGHLPWKPQH
v_call: TRBV28; cdr3_aa: ASSSGTGVHEQY
v_call: TRBV7-2; cdr3_aa: ASSLVRAANEKLF
v_call: TRBV6-5; cdr3_aa: AALSGFRDTEAF
v_call: TRBV30; cdr3_aa: AWRAGPGTGGYYGYT
v_call: TRBV28; cdr3_aa: ASSLPGTGETQY